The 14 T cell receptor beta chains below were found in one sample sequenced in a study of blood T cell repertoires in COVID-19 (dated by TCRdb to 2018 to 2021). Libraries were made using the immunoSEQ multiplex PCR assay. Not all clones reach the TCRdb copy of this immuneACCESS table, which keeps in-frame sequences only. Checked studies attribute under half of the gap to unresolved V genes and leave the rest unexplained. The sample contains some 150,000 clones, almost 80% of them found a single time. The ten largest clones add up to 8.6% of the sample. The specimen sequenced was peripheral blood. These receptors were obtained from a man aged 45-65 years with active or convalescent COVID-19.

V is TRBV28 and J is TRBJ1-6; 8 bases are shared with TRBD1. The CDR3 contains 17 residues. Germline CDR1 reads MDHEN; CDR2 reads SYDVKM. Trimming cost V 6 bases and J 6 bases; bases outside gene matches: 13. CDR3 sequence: CASSFPQGAGGNSPLHF. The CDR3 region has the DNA TGTGCCAGCAGCTTCCCTCAGGGGGCGGGCGGTAATTCACCCCTCCACTTT.

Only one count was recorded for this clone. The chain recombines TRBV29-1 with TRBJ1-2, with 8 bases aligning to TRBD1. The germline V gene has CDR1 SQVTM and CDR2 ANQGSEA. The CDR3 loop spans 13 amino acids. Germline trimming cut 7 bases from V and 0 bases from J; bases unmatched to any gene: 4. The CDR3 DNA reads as TGCAGCGCTCAGGGACAGGCTAACTATGGCTACACCTTC. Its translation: CSAQGQANYGYTF.

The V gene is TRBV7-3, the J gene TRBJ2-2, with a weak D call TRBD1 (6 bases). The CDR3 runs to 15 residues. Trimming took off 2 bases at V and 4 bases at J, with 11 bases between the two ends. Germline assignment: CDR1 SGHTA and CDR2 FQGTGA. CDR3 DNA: TGTGCCAGCAGCTTATCAGGGGCCGTCACCGGGGAGCTGTTTTTT. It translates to CASSLSGAVTGELFF.

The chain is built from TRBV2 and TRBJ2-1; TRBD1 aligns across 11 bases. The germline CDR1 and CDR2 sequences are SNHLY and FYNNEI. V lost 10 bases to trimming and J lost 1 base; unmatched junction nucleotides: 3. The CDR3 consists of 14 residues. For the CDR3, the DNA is TGTGCCACCCGGGACAGGGGGTCCTACAATGAGCAGTTCTTC. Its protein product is CATRDRGSYNEQFF.

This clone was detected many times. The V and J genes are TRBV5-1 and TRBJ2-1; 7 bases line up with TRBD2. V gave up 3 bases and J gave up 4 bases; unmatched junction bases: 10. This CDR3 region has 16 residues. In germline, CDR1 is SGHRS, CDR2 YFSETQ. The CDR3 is CASSSWEGRTYNEQFF. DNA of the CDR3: TGCGCCAGCAGCTCCTGGGAGGGGAGGACATACAATGAGCAGTTCTTC. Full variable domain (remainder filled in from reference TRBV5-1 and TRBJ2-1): KAGVTQTPRYLIKTRGQQVTLSCSPISGHRSVSWYQQTPGQGLQFLFEYFSETQRNKGNFPGRFSGRQFSNSRSEMNVSTLELGDSALYLCASSSWEGRTYNEQFFGPGTRLTVL.

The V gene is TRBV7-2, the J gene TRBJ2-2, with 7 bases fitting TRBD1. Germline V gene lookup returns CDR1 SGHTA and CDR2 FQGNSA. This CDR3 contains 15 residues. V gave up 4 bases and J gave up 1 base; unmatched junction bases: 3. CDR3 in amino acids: CASSWDSWNTGELFF. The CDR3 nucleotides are TGTGCCAGCAGCTGGGACAGCTGGAACACCGGGGAGCTGTTTTTT.

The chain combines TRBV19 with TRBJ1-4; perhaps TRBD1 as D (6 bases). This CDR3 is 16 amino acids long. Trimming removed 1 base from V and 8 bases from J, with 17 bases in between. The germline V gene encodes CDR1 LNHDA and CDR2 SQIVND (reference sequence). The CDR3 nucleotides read TGTGCCAGTAGTATAGCCCGAGGACAGCCCCGAGAAAAACTGTTTTTT. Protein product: CASSIARGQPREKLFF.

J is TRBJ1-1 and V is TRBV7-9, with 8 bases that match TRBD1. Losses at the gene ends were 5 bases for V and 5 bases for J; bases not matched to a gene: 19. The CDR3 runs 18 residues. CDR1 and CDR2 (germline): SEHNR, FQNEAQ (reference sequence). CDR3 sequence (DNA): TGTGCCAGCAGCCGAGTCAGGGGGCAGGGGGCGCCGGAAACTGAAGCTTTCTTT. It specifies CASSRVRGQGAPETEAFF.

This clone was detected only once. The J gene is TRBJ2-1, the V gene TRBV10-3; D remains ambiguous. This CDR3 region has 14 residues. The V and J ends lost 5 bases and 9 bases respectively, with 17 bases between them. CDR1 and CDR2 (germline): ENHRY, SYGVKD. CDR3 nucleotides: TGTGCCATCAGTCCGGGTCCCGCCCTACCTGAGCAGTTCTTC. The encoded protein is CAISPGPALPEQFF.

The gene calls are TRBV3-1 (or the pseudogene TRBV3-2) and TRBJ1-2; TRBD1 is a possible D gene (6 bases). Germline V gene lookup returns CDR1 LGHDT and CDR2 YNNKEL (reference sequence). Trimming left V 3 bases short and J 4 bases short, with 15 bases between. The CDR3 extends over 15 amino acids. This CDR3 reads CASSHRGGFGYGYTF. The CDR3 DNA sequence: TGTGCCAGCAGCCACAGGGGAGGGTTCGGCTATGGCTACACCTTC.

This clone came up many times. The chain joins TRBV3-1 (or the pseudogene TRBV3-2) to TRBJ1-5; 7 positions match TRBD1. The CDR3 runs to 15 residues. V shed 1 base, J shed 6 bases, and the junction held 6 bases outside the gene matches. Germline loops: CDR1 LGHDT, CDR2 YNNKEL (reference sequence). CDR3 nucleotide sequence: TGTGCCAGCAGCCAAGGTGTTAACAGGGGTCAGCCCCAGCATTTT. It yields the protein CASSQGVNRGQPQHF.

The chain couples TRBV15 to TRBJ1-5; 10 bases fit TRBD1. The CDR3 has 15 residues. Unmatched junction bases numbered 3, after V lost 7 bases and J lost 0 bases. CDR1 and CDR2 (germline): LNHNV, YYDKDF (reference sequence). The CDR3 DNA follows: TGTGCCACCACCGACAGGGGGCATAGCAATCAGCCCCAGCATTTT. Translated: CATTDRGHSNQPQHF.

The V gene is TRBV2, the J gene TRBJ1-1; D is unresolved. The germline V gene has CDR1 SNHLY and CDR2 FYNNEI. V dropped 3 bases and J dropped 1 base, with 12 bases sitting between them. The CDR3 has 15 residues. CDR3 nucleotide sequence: TGTGCCAGCAGTGACCTCCAGACGGGGAACACTGAAGCTTTCTTT. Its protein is CASSDLQTGNTEAFF. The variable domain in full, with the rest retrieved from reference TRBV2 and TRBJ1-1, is EPEVTQTPSHQVTQMGQEVILRCVPISNHLYFYWYRQILGQKVEFLVSFYNNEISEKSEIFDDQFSVERPDGSNFTLKIRSTKLEDSAMYFCASSDLQTGNTEAFFGQGTRLTVV.

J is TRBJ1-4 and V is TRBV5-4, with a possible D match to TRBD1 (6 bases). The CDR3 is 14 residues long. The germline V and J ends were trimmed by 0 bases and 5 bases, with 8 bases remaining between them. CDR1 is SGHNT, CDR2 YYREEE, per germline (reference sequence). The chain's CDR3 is CASSLAGVNEKLFF. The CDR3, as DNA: TGTGCCAGCAGCTTGGCAGGGGTAAATGAAAAACTGTTTTTT.